Listed below are T cell receptor beta chains from one sample, sequenced in a study of CXCR3-negative and CXCR3-positive naive CD8 T cells. TCRdb reanalyzed the 5' RACE reads, giving one entry per CDR3 protein sequence and no DNA. Its table lists more than 45,000 distinct CDR3 sequences. Sequencing was carried out using memory CD8+ T cells from blood. These receptors originate from a human donor in good health. Some clones in this sample may be carry-over from other donors' samples. CDR3s include the opening cysteine and the closing phenylalanine or tryptophan. Fields, in order: V gene, clone size, J gene, CDR3 protein. Rows give clone size only sometimes, using once, few, many, or a class for an expanded clone.

V: TRBV4-1
size: .
J: TRBJ2-3
CDR3: CASSRDLLAGSTDTQYF

V: TRBV29-1
size: .
J: TRBJ2-2
CDR3: CSVRQGDRTGELFF

V: TRBV28
size: .
J: TRBJ2-7
CDR3: CASSLPPSPEQYF

V: TRBV2
size: .
J: TRBJ2-1
CDR3: CASSERGNYDEQFF

V: TRBV5-1
size: .
J: TRBJ2-2
CDR3: CASSLTTPKTGELFF

V: TRBV12-3/TRBV12-4
size: .
J: TRBJ2-3
CDR3: CASTPSPGGGSTDTQYF

V: TRBV7-3
size: .
J: TRBJ2-7
CDR3: CASSLTAYYEQYF

V: TRBV29-1
size: .
J: TRBJ1-3
CDR3: CSVVIDTLSGNTIYF

V: TRBV27
size: .
J: TRBJ2-1
CDR3: CASSLSSLNEQFF

V: TRBV7-9
size: .
J: TRBJ2-5
CDR3: CASGLLARGALYQETQYF

V: TRBV29-1
size: .
J: TRBJ1-2
CDR3: CSVVPQGDYGYTF

V: TRBV7-6
size: .
J: TRBJ1-1
CDR3: CASRGVMNTEAFF

V: TRBV29-1
size: .
J: TRBJ2-4
CDR3: CSVTGTWAKNIQYF

V: TRBV7-8
size: .
J: TRBJ1-2
CDR3: CASSLGPSYGYTF

V: TRBV12-3/TRBV12-4
size: large
J: TRBJ2-1
CDR3: CASSTPRGSWNNEQFF

V: TRBV5-5
size: .
J: TRBJ2-5
CDR3: CASSLEGSSGGGETQYF

V: TRBV23-1
size: .
J: TRBJ1-5
CDR3: CASSQCIDQPQHF

V: TRBV29-1
size: .
J: TRBJ2-1
CDR3: CSVEDSGRASYNEQFF

V: TRBV6-5
size: .
J: TRBJ1-5
CDR3: CASSRAGGSNQPQHF

V: TRBV7-2
size: .
J: TRBJ1-4
CDR3: CASSGTFERGASRIFANEKLFF

V: TRBV29-1
size: .
J: TRBJ2-5
CDR3: CSVESADREKETQYF

V: TRBV20-1
size: medium-sized
J: TRBJ2-3
CDR3: CSARDWSGTYTDTQYF

V: TRBV29-1
size: .
J: TRBJ1-2
CDR3: CSVEDQGPPTSNYGYTF

V: TRBV20-1
size: .
J: TRBJ2-1
CDR3: CSAPGDSSNEQFF

V: TRBV29-1
size: .
J: TRBJ2-7
CDR3: CSVGTGHEQYF

V: TRBV10-3
size: .
J: TRBJ2-5
CDR3: CAISEFFRGASVAETQYF

V: TRBV20-1
size: .
J: TRBJ2-1
CDR3: CSARVGQGGGYEQFF

V: TRBV7-9
size: .
J: TRBJ2-7
CDR3: CASIGTALYEQYF

V: TRBV20-1
size: .
J: TRBJ2-1
CDR3: CSARDPLRPNEQFF

V: TRBV20-1
size: medium-sized
J: TRBJ1-2
CDR3: CSASLGEAYGYTF

V: TRBV28
size: .
J: TRBJ1-4
CDR3: CASRPRQTHEKLFF

V: TRBV7-6
size: .
J: TRBJ2-7
CDR3: CASSLPGTYEQYF

V: TRBV11-3
size: .
J: TRBJ2-3
CDR3: CASSLPKGVGDTQYF

V: TRBV4-1
size: .
J: TRBJ2-6
CDR3: CASSQGAGANVLTF

V: TRBV29-1
size: .
J: TRBJ2-7
CDR3: CSVADSDNSYEQYF

V: TRBV12-2
size: .
J: TRBJ2-2
CDR3: CASAMPGELFF

V: TRBV11-2
size: .
J: TRBJ2-1
CDR3: CASSLRTRVWDEQFF

V: TRBV20-1
size: .
J: TRBJ1-5
CDR3: CSARDMEGVGSNQPQHF

V: TRBV27
size: .
J: TRBJ2-7
CDR3: CASSPGAGEQYF

V: TRBV19
size: .
J: TRBJ2-1
CDR3: CASSTLGQAYNEQFF

V: TRBV15
size: .
J: TRBJ2-1
CDR3: CATSGGRGNNEQFF

V: TRBV28
size: .
J: TRBJ2-1
CDR3: CASSPRASYNEQFF

V: TRBV15
size: .
J: TRBJ2-3
CDR3: CATSRTTGGTDTQYF

V: TRBV15
size: medium-sized
J: TRBJ2-1
CDR3: CATSPGTGDNEQFF

V: TRBV28
size: .
J: TRBJ2-7
CDR3: CASSDRVWDEQYF